This TCR beta chain derives from a study of blood T cell repertoires in COVID-19. Study summary: Samples of COVID-19 (acute and convalescent) were obtained from the United States, Italy and Spain. In each case, the material was cDNA or gDNA derived from T cells, B-cell-depleted T cells, or PBMCs.

Study processing details: Cell counts per sample came from amplifying reference gene primers. This table comes from immunoSEQ multiplex PCR, and its TCRdb copy is limited to in-frame clones, with some not included. V and J calls and clone size are given by that table; D and trimming were obtained from the DNA. The top ten hold 10% to 13% of the sample, which has over 150,000 clones, approximately 86% seen once. The CDR3 is 16 amino acids. Germline V lookup: CDR1 SGHKS, CDR2 YYEKEE (reference sequence). Losses at the gene ends were 0 bases for V and 7 bases for J; bases not matched to a gene: 10. Material: peripheral blood. The sequence came from a woman of 80 years or more with active or convalescent COVID-19. The rearrangement joins TRBV5-5 to TRBJ2-5; 9 positions match TRBD2. CDR3: CASSLVSGSPLRTQYF. The CDR3 nucleotides read TGTGCCAGCAGCTTGGTTAGCGGGAGCCCCCTACGGACCCAGTACTTC.